Shown below are 24 T cell receptor beta chains from a single sample sequenced in a study of regulatory T cells in long-lasting Graves disease. The time point here: newly diagnosed GD, antithyroid drugs for less than 3 months. The TCR library was made from RNA that had been extracted from PBMCs in TRIzol. HTBI primers from iRepertoire and Arm-PCR of CDR3 regions yielded the TCR beta libraries. TCRdb re-called the multiplex PCR reads with MiXCR, one entry per CDR3 protein. The sample lists 600,000 to 650,000 distinct CDR3 sequences; 16% were seen once. Another study also made use of these data, one on T cells in Graves' hyperthyroidism and ophthalmopathy.

The sequences come from peripheral blood mononuclear cells (PBMCs), collected at new diagnosis, from a patient treated with antithyroid drugs. All receptors derive from a woman in her thirties with Graves disease.

In its sample, this clonotype was seen many times. The rearrangement uses TRBV2 and TRBJ1-2; D might be TRBD1 (5 bases). The CDR3 sequence is 13 residues long. From germline, CDR1 is SNHLY and CDR2 FYNNEI. Trimming left V 5 bases short and J 4 bases short, with 11 bases between. CDR3 residues: CASSPWDAYGYTF. The CDR3 nucleotides are TGTGCCAGCAGTCCCTGGGACGCCTATGGCTACACCTTC.

This clonotype was recorded a few times. The chain joins TRBV10-3 to TRBJ2-2, with D unresolved. Germline assignment: CDR1 ENHRY and CDR2 SYGVKD. With 6 bases removed from V and 5 bases from J, the gap between germline ends came to 10 bases. The CDR3 loop spans 13 amino acids. The CDR3 region has the DNA TGTGCCATCAGCAAAGACGAGACCGGGGAGCTGTTTTTT. Translation gives CAISKDETGELFF.

This clonotype came up a few times. The chain links TRBV28 to TRBJ1-1; D is undetermined. Germline CDR1 is MDHEN and CDR2 is SYDVKM. Trimming cost V 5 bases and J 10 bases, with 20 bases left between them. CDR3 size: 14 residues. The CDR3 nucleotides read TGTGCCAGCAGTGGGATTGGGATCGCCCGAGGAGCTTTCTTT. Its translation: CASSGIGIARGAFF. The whole variable domain, remainder taken from reference TRBV28 and TRBJ1-1, is DVKVTQSSRYLVKRTGEKVFLECVQDMDHENMFWYRQDPGLGLRLIYFSYDVKMKEKGDIPEGYSVSREKKERFSLILESASTNQTSMYLCASSGIGIARGAFFGQGTRLTVV.

This clonotype was recorded a few times. The chain uses TRBV2 and TRBJ2-3; D is possibly TRBD2 (5 bases). Germline CDR1 reads SNHLY; CDR2 reads FYNNEI. This CDR3 is built from 12 residues. Trimming shortened V by 7 bases and J by 5 bases, and 10 bases separated the two germline ends. The DNA for the CDR3 is TGTGCCAGCACGATTCGGGGAGATACGCAGTATTTT. Protein: CASTIRGDTQYF. Looking up the rest from reference TRBV2 and TRBJ2-3 gives the full variable domain: EPEVTQTPSHQVTQMGQEVILRCVPISNHLYFYWYRQILGQKVEFLVSFYNNEISEKSEIFDDQFSVERPDGSNFTLKIRSTKLEDSAMYFCASTIRGDTQYFGPGTRLTVL.

In this sample, this clonotype turned up many times. The chain couples TRBV6-2 or TRBV6-3 to TRBJ1-2; D is perhaps TRBD1 (6 bases). Trimming removed 0 bases at V and 8 bases at J, with 13 bases between. This CDR3 spans 14 amino acids. Germline-derived CDR1 and CDR2 are MNHEY and SVGEGT. The CDR3 here is CASSYSLAGQGYTF. In DNA form, the CDR3 reads TGTGCCAGCAGTTACTCGCTGGCAGGACAGGGCTACACCTTC.

This clonotype came up many times. The chain employs TRBV24-1 and TRBJ1-5, with no clear D. V was shortened by 4 bases and J by 8 bases, with 11 bases between the two germline ends. Per germline, CDR1 KGHDR and CDR2 SFDVKD. The CDR3 runs to 13 residues. The DNA for the CDR3 is TGTGCCACCAGTGACTACAGCTCGGAGCCCCAGCATTTT. It codes for CATSDYSSEPQHF.

This chain uses TRBV28 with TRBJ2-7; D gene unclear. V lost 6 bases and J 0 bases, leaving 18 bases between the germline ends. The CDR3 has 16 amino acids. Germline V gives CDR1 MDHEN, CDR2 SYDVKM. CDR3 amino acids: CASSPSTARSSYEQYF. The CDR3, as DNA: TGTGCCAGCAGCCCATCCACAGCGCGGAGCTCCTACGAGCAGTACTTC.

This clonotype was picked up many times. J is TRBJ2-5 and V is TRBV12-3 or TRBV12-4, with TRBD1 as a possible D gene (6 bases). Trimming took off 5 bases at V and 3 bases at J, with 13 bases between the two ends. The CDR3 totals 14 residues. The CDR3 sequence: CASSTGSAKETQYF. CDR3 bases: TGTGCCAGCAGTACAGGGTCAGCCAAAGAGACCCAGTACTTC.

The rearrangement joins TRBV6-2 or TRBV6-3 to TRBJ2-7; D might be TRBD2 (6 bases). V was shortened by 6 bases and J by 2 bases, with 17 bases between the two germline ends. The CDR3 loop spans 15 amino acids. Germline CDR1 MNHEY, CDR2 SVGEGT. The CDR3 sequence is CASRSQGGRTYEQYF. The CDR3 bases are TGTGCCAGCAGGTCCCAGGGAGGTAGGACCTACGAGCAGTACTTC.

Of note for this clonotype: A much larger clone differs from this one at a single base, so this may be a read error. The gene calls are TRBV28 and TRBJ1-1; D gene unclear. CDR1 and CDR2 from the germline V gene are MDHEN and SYDVKM. V lost 6 bases, J lost 1 base, and 21 bases lay in between. The CDR3 spans 17 residues. The CDR3 spells CASSPDDDGRPNTEAFF. The CDR3 DNA reads as TGTGCCAGCAGCCCAGACGATGACGGGCGCCCGAACACTGAAGCTTTCTTT.

In its sample, this clonotype was seen many times. The V and J genes are TRBV3-1 and TRBJ1-1, with 7 bases identical to TRBD1. The V gene's germline CDR1 is LGHDT and CDR2 YNNKEL (reference sequence). CDR3 length: 14 amino acids. The V gene end was trimmed by 3 bases and the J gene end by 2 bases; junction bases not matched to a gene: 3. The CDR3 loop reads CASSQGQQNTEAFF. The CDR3, as DNA: TGTGCCAGCAGCCAGGGACAGCAAAACACTGAAGCTTTCTTT.

This chain connects TRBV18 to TRBJ2-1, with D perhaps assigned TRBD1 or TRBD2 (5 bases each). Germline loops: CDR1 KGHSH, CDR2 LQKENI. V was pared by 8 bases and J by 3 bases, with 20 bases between. The CDR3 sequence is 16 residues long. The CDR3: CASPPGPPQIYNEQFF. In DNA form, the CDR3 reads TGTGCCAGCCCGCCGGGGCCCCCACAGATCTACAATGAGCAGTTCTTC.

This clonotype was picked up many times. This chain joins TRBV9 and TRBJ1-5; the D is unclear. Trimming pared 0 bases from V and 5 bases from J, leaving 12 bases between. Germline lookup yields CDR1 SGDLS and CDR2 YYNGEE. The CDR3 is 15 residues long. The CDR3 spells CASSVDPTGDQPQHF. The CDR3 region has the DNA TGTGCCAGCAGCGTAGACCCTACGGGTGATCAGCCCCAGCATTTT.

This chain links TRBV6-2 or TRBV6-3 with TRBJ2-6, with 7 bases lining up with TRBD2. Germline CDR1 MNHEY, CDR2 SVGEGT. After removal of 7 bases from V and 3 bases from J, the junction contained 6 bases not matched to a gene. The CDR3 consists of 15 residues. For the CDR3, the DNA is TGTGCCAGCACCCCGGGGAGGGTTGGGGCCAACGTCCTGACTTTC. This gives the protein CASTPGRVGANVLTF.

This clonotype occurred many times. The CDR3 nucleotides read TGTGCCAGCAGCTTGACCCGGGAGACCCAGTACTTC. Amino acids: CASSLTRETQYF. The chain has TRBV7-2 and TRBJ2-5; D gene ambiguous. The CDR3 is 12 amino acids. From germline, CDR1 is SGHTA and CDR2 FQGNSA. Between the trimmed V and J ends, which lost 3 bases and 5 bases, there was a span of 7 bases.

This clonotype was recorded at least ten times. The chain links TRBV30 to TRBJ1-1, with D unresolved. The CDR3 extends over 15 amino acids. CDR1 is GTSNPN and CDR2 is SVGIG in the germline V gene (reference sequence). Between the trimmed V and J ends, which lost 2 bases and 7 bases, there was a span of 20 bases. DNA of the CDR3: TGTGCCTGGAGTCCCATTGGGAGGACCGCAAATGAAGCTTTCTTT. It encodes CAWSPIGRTANEAFF.

About this clonotype itself: Germline is not matched at one junction end, which may reflect a read error. The chain combines TRBV5-1 with TRBJ2-7; 7 bases agree with TRBD1. Germline CDR1 and CDR2: SGHRS and YFSETQ. The CDR3 loop spans 14 amino acids. The CDR3, as DNA: TGCGCCAGCAGCTTGGGTTTACAGGGGCACGAGCGGTACTTC. Amino acid sequence: CASSLGLQGHERYF.

The CDR3 here is CASSPGRENIQYF. In DNA form, the CDR3 reads TGCGCCAGCAGCCCGGGGAGGGAAAACATTCAGTACTTC. V and J are TRBV5-1 and TRBJ2-4; 7 bases are a match to TRBD2. V lost 4 bases, J lost 5 bases, and 3 bases stayed unmatched. CDR1 and CDR2 (germline): SGHRS, YFSETQ. The CDR3 runs 13 residues. The complete variable domain, with remaining parts taken from reference TRBV5-1 and TRBJ2-4, reads KAGVTQTPRYLIKTRGQQVTLSCSPISGHRSVSWYQQTPGQGLQFLFEYFSETQRNKGNFPGRFSGRQFSNSRSEMNVSTLELGDSALYLCASSPGRENIQYFGAGTRLSVL.

This clonotype has a count of ten or more. V is TRBV6-2 or TRBV6-3 and J is TRBJ2-1; D possibly uses TRBD1 or TRBD2 (5 bases each). Germline V gives CDR1 MNHEY, CDR2 SVGEGT. The length of the CDR3 is 15 residues. V gave up 8 bases and J gave up 2 bases, with 16 bases separating them. The CDR3: CASGASGAPYNEQFF. The CDR3 DNA follows: TGTGCCAGCGGAGCATCCGGGGCCCCCTACAATGAGCAGTTCTTC.

This clonotype was recorded at least ten times. The chain has TRBV28 and TRBJ1-5; D is undetermined. CDR1 is MDHEN, CDR2 SYDVKM, per germline. This CDR3 is 12 amino acids long. Trimming took 5 bases from V and 5 from J, leaving 7 bases between them. The CDR3 loop is CASSLSYQPQHF. The CDR3 DNA follows: TGTGCCAGCAGTCTGTCATATCAGCCCCAGCATTTT.

This clonotype was recorded many times. The rearrangement links TRBV2 to TRBJ1-2; D not certain. V lost 4 bases and J lost 2, with 8 bases in between. From germline, CDR1 is SNHLY and CDR2 FYNNEI. There are 13 residues in the CDR3. The DNA for the CDR3 is TGTGCCAGCAGTGTCTACGGAAACTATGGCTACACCTTC. Encoded protein: CASSVYGNYGYTF.

The chain carries TRBV6-7 and TRBJ2-7; 8 bases line up with TRBD1. TRBV6-7 is noted as an ORF with a role that remains uncertain. The CDR3 spans 15 residues. After removal of 6 bases from V and 0 bases from J, the junction contained 7 bases not matched to a gene. This CDR3 reads CASRDGDRSSYEQYF. DNA of the CDR3: TGTGCCAGCAGAGACGGGGACAGGAGCTCCTACGAGCAGTACTTC.

The V and J genes are TRBV19 and TRBJ2-2, with D tentatively TRBD1 (5 bases). Trimming removed 3 bases from V and 6 bases from J, with 14 bases in between. The germline gives CDR1 LNHDA, CDR2 SQIVND (reference sequence). The CDR3 consists of 15 residues. CDR3 nucleotides: TGTGCCAGTAGTATTCAAGGGGTTTCAGCCGGGGAGCTGTTTTTT. This gives the protein CASSIQGVSAGELFF.

This clonotype has ten or more counts. The chain combines TRBV15 with TRBJ2-7, with D tentatively TRBD1 (5 bases). Germline CDR1 LNHNV, CDR2 YYDKDF (reference sequence). The CDR3 totals 13 residues. V shed 3 bases and J shed 5 bases, with 11 bases lying between them. The CDR3 loop is CATSRLPTDEQYF. Written as DNA, the CDR3 is TGTGCCACCAGCAGGCTCCCGACAGACGAGCAGTACTTC.